Only one count was recorded for the clone carrying this T cell receptor (beta chain). These data originate in a study of blood T cell repertoires in COVID-19. At the level of the study: Samples representing acute and convalescent COVID-19 were sourced from the United States, Italy and Spain. T cells, B-cell-depleted T cells, or PBMCs provided the cDNA or gDNA that served as material.

The CDR3 loop spans 16 amino acids. Germline assignment: CDR1 SGHDN and CDR2 FVKESK. The V gene end was trimmed by 4 bases and the J gene end by 0 bases; junction bases not matched to a gene: 6. Sequencing used immunoSEQ multiplex PCR; TCRdb keeps in-frame clones, though not all of them. The data hold a few hundred thousand clones, with about 79% observed a single time. The sample was peripheral blood. The sequence was collected from a woman aged 40 to 50 who had recovered from COVID-19. The V gene is TRBV14, the J gene TRBJ1-1, with TRBD1 matching 9 bases. CDR3 sequence: CASSPRWTGVNTEAFF. CDR3 in DNA: TGTGCCAGCAGCCCGAGATGGACAGGGGTGAACACTGAAGCTTTCTTT.